This T cell receptor (beta chain) stems from a study of early T cells in non-severe SARS-CoV-2 infection. Study-wide background: The input, bulk RNA from unsorted whole blood, was sequenced, and chains were unpaired.

Individual cDNA molecules each received unique molecular identifiers attached to them. TCRdb used MiXCR to reprocess the 5' RACE reads, holding one entry per CDR3 protein. The table records about 80,000 distinct CDR3 sequences, 9.5% to 15% of them present only once. Germline V CDR1 and CDR2: SGHAT, FQNNGV. This CDR3 contains 15 residues. The ends lost 3 bases at V and 5 bases at J; junction bases unmatched: 7. The chain links TRBV11-2 to TRBJ2-5, with 9 bases lining up with TRBD2. Sequences were derived from whole blood, sampled at baseline. This receptor was taken from an adult who was a healthcare worker with PCR-confirmed SARS-CoV-2 infection or an uninfected control (not recorded which). The donor label of this sample is uncertain. CDR3 coding DNA: TGTGCCAGCAGCTTTCCGGGACTAGCTGGCGAGACCCAGTACTTC. The encoded protein is CASSFPGLAGETQYF.